These 4 T cell receptor beta chains came from one sample sequenced in a study of memory CD4+ T cells and cytomegalovirus serostatus. TCRdb's copy holds only in-frame clones and misses some; the assay was immunoSEQ multiplex PCR. The data show 28,000 or so clones, about three quarters seen once. The sort gate was single viable CD3+CD4+CD8-CD45RO+ cells for memory CD4+ T cells. Sequencing used memory CD4+ T cells from blood. These receptor sequences come from an adult in good health and CMV-seronegative.

The gene calls are TRBV6-1 and TRBJ2-1; 9 bases fit TRBD1. The V and J ends lost 6 bases and 6 bases, in that order; junction bases with no gene match: 3. Germline V gene data show CDR1 as MNHNS and CDR2 as SASEGT. The length of the CDR3 is 13 residues. The CDR3 DNA follows: TGTGCCAGCAGACAGGGGGCGGGCAATGAGCAGTTCTTC. Translated, it gives CASRQGAGNEQFF.

J is TRBJ2-3 and V is TRBV9; 9 positions agree with TRBD1. This CDR3 has 15 amino acids. The germline V gene encodes CDR1 SGDLS and CDR2 YYNGEE. V lost 2 bases, J lost 1 base, and 2 bases stayed unmatched. CDR3 sequence: CASSVGQGGTDTQYF. The CDR3 DNA is TGTGCCAGCAGCGTGGGACAGGGTGGCACAGATACGCAGTATTTT.

The gene calls are TRBV7-6 and TRBJ1-3; D remains unclear. V lost 1 base and J 0 bases, leaving 16 bases between the germline ends. The CDR3 has 18 residues. Germline CDR1 and CDR2: SGHVS and FNYEAQ. CDR3 sequence reads: CASSLGSDGPSSGNTIYF. Written as DNA, the CDR3 is TGTGCCAGCAGCTTAGGATCGGACGGACCCAGCTCTGGAAACACCATATATTTT.

This chain uses TRBV5-4 with TRBJ2-5; 12 bases align to TRBD2. V shed 4 bases, J shed 1 base, and the junction held 5 bases outside the gene matches. Germline lookup yields CDR1 SGHNT and CDR2 YYREEE (reference sequence). This CDR3 contains 16 residues. The CDR3 reads CASSEGLAGSQETQYF. CDR3 nucleotide sequence: TGTGCCAGCAGCGAAGGACTAGCGGGATCCCAAGAGACCCAGTACTTC. Variable domain in full (rest from reference TRBV5-4 and TRBJ2-5): ETGVTQSPTHLIKTRGQQVTLRCSSQSGHNTVSWYQQALGQGPQFIFQYYREEENGRGNFPPRFSGLQFPNYSSELNVNALELDDSALYLCASSEGLAGSQETQYFGPGTRLLVL.